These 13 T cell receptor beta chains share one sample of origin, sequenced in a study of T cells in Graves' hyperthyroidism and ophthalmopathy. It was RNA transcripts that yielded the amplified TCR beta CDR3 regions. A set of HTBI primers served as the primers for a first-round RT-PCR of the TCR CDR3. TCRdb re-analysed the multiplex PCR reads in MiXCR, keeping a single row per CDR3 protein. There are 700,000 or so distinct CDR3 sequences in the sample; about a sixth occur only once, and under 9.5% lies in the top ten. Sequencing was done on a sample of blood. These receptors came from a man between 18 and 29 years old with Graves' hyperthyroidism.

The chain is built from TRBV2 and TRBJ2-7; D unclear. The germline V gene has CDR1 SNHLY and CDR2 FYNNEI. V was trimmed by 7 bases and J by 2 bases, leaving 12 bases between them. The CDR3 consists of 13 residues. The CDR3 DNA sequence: TGTGCCAGCACCCCGGCACTCGCCTACGAGCAGTACTTC. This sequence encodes CASTPALAYEQYF.

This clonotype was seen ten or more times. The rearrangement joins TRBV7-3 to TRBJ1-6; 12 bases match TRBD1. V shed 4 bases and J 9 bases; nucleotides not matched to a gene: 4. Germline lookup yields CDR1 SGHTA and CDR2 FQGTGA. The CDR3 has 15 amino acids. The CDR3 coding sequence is TGTGCCAGCAGCTCGGGACAGGGGGCAAGTTCACCCCTCCACTTT. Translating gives CASSSGQGASSPLHF.

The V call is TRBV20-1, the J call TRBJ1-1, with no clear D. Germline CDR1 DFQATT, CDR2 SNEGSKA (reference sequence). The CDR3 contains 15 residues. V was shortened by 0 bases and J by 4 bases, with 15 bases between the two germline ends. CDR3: CSARDLPAPSTEAFF. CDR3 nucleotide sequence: TGCAGTGCTAGAGATCTGCCAGCGCCGAGCACTGAAGCTTTCTTT.

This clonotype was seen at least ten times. The CDR3 loop is CAWSVGRLINIQYF. The CDR3 DNA is TGTGCCTGGAGTGTGGGTCGCCTTATAAACATTCAGTACTTC. V and J are TRBV30 and TRBJ2-4; D call uncertain. CDR1 GTSNPN and CDR2 SVGIG come from the germline V gene (reference sequence). This CDR3 is 14 amino acids long. V was clipped by 0 bases and J by 6 bases, with 12 bases between them.

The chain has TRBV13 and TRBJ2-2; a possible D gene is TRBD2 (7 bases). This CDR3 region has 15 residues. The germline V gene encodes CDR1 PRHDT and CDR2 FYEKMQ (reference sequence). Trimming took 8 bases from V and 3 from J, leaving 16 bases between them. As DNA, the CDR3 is TGTGCCAGCCGTCGGGGGGCTTACGACACCGGGGAGCTGTTTTTT. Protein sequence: CASRRGAYDTGELFF.

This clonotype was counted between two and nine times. Here the CDR3 DNA reads TGTGCCAGCAGTTACTCGGCAGGGACTGATGGCTACACCTTC. Translated: CASSYSAGTDGYTF. This rearrangement joins TRBV6-6 to TRBJ1-2; possibly TRBD1 for D (5 bases). V was shortened by 0 bases and J by 6 bases, with 11 bases between the two germline ends. This CDR3 contains 14 residues. Germline V lookup: CDR1 MNHNY, CDR2 SVGAGI (reference sequence).

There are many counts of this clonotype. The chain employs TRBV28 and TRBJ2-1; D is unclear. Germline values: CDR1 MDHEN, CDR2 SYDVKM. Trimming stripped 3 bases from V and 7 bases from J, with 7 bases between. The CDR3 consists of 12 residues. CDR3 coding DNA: TGTGCCAGCAGTTTTTCCATTAATGAGCAGTTCTTC. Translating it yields CASSFSINEQFF.

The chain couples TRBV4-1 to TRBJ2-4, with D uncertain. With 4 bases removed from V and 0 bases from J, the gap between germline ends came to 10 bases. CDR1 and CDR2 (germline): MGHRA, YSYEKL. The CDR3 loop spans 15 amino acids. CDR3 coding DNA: TGCGCCAGCAGCCTCCTATTTATAGCCAAAAACATTCAGTACTTC. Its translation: CASSLLFIAKNIQYF.

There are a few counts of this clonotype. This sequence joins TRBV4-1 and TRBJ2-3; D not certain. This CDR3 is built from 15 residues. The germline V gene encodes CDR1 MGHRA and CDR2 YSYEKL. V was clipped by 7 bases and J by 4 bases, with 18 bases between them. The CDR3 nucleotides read TGCGCCAGCAAGCAGCTTGGGAAAGCTTCAGATACGCAGTATTTT. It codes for CASKQLGKASDTQYF.

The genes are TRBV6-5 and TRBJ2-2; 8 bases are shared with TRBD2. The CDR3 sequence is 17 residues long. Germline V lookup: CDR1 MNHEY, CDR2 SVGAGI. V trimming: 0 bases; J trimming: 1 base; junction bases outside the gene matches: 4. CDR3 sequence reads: CASSYSPSGLNTGELFF. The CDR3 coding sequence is TGTGCCAGCAGTTACTCGCCTAGCGGGTTGAACACCGGGGAGCTGTTTTTT.

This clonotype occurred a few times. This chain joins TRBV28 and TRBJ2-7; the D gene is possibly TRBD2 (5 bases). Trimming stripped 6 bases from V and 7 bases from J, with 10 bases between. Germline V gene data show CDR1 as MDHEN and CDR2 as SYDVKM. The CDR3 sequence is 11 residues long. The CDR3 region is CASSAIAEQYF. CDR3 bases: TGTGCCAGCAGCGCTATAGCGGAGCAGTACTTC.

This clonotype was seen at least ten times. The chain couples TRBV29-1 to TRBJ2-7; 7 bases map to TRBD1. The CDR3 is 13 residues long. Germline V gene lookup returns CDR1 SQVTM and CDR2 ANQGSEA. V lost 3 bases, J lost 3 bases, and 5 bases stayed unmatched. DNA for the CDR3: TGCAGCGTTGAGAGACAGGGTGGCTACGAGCAGTACTTC. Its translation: CSVERQGGYEQYF.

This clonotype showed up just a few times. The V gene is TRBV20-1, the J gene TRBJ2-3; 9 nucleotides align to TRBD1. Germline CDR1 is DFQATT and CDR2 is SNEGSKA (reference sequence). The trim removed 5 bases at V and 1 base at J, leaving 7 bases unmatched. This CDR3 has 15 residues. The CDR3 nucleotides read TGCAGTGCTCCCGAACAGGGGGCCGGCACAGATACGCAGTATTTT. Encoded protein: CSAPEQGAGTDTQYF.